The present T cell receptor (beta chain) was sequenced within a study of blood T cell repertoires in COVID-19. For the study at large: Acute and convalescent COVID-19 samples came from the United States, Italy and Spain. Sources were T cells, B-cell-depleted T cells, or PBMCs; the material itself was cDNA or gDNA.

This clone occurred once. In the study's own analysis: Amplification with reference gene primers provided the estimates of nucleated cell counts. This table comes from immunoSEQ multiplex PCR, and its TCRdb copy is limited to in-frame clones, with some not included. The D gene and trimming were derived from the DNA, and the V and J assignments and clone size from that table. The sample consists of roughly 82,000 clones, less than 95% of them appearing once. Germline-derived CDR1 and CDR2 are SGHTA and FQGNSA. Trimming took 3 bases from V and 5 from J, leaving 5 bases between them. This CDR3 has 11 amino acids.

This chain connects TRBV7-2 to TRBJ2-7; D is unresolved. The receptor comes from a woman aged 50 to 60 in a cohort sampled during active COVID-19. The sample taken for sequencing was peripheral blood. The CDR3 region is CASSFHNEQYF. The CDR3 nucleotides are TGTGCCAGCAGCTTTCACAACGAGCAGTACTTC. The full variable domain, completed using reference TRBV7-2 and TRBJ2-7, is GAGVSQSPSNKVTEKGKDVELRCDPISGHTALYWYRQSLGQGLEFLIYFQGNSAPDKSGLPSDRFSAERTGGSVSTLTIQRTQQEDSAVYLCASSFHNEQYFGPGTRLTVT.